The clone carrying this TCR beta chain was observed at least ten times. Antigen specificity is unknown. TCRdb used MiXCR to reprocess the PCR reads, holding one entry per CDR3 protein. Among about 640,000 distinct CDR3 sequences listed, 15% to 20% were seen once. Naive CD8 T cells, phenotype CD8+CD4-CCR7+CD45RA+, were sorted. Germline trimming cut 4 bases from V and 0 bases from J; bases unmatched to any gene: 5. The CDR3 is 16 amino acids. These data come from a study of molecular identifiers for immune sequencing clone quantification. Study information: For replicates, RNA isolated from about 20,000 or 100,000 naive CD8 cells was divided into five portions, of which four were sequenced. Whole-study findings and limits: Jurkat TCR RNA spiked in from one cell reportedly remained identifiable amid 970,000 or so naive cells. Among effectors, clones above 20 RNA copies held over 97% of molecules; among naive cells, under 1%.

The chain uses TRBV12-3 or TRBV12-4 and TRBJ2-2; 7 bases align to TRBD1. Source material: naive CD8+ T cells from blood, with Jurkat cell RNA spiked in. Subset of the sample: FACS-sorted CD8+CD4-CCR7+CD45RA+ naive T cells. This TCR was recovered from a human donor in good health. Some libraries in this study had Jurkat cell RNA spiked in. In nucleotides, the CDR3 is TGTGCCAGCAGTTCTCCTACAGGGGCGAACACCGGGGAGCTGTTTTTT. Translation gives CASSSPTGANTGELFF.